This is a list of T cell receptor beta chains from one sample in a study of T cells in Graves' hyperthyroidism and ophthalmopathy. TCRdb recomputed calls from the multiplex PCR reads with MiXCR, one row per CDR3 protein. Among about 640,000 distinct CDR3 sequences, about 45% were seen once, and the ten largest hold more than 7%. The sequenced material came from peripheral blood or thyroid tissue (not recorded which). These receptors came from an adult man with Graves' disease, either hyperthyroidism or ophthalmopathy (not recorded which). Each CDR3 is given with its conserved first and last residue. D genes are given only for firm matches. The listing skips clone size in some rows; elsewhere it reads once, few, many or a size class.

TRBV15	TRBJ2-3	-	-	CATSRDPQGGTDTQYF	TGTGCCACCAGCAGAGATCCTCAGGGAGGCACAGATACGCAGTATTTT
TRBV29-1	TRBJ1-1	-	-	CSVTPGETEAFF	TGCAGCGTAACCCCAGGGGAAACTGAAGCTTTCTTT
TRBV7-9	TRBJ2-5	-	many	CASRVGRETQYF	TGTGCCAGCAGAGTAGGGAGGGAGACCCAGTACTTC
TRBV5-1	TRBJ2-5	-	-	CASSLVPRQYQETQYF	TGCGCCAGCAGCTTGGTTCCTAGACAGTACCAAGAGACCCAGTACTTC
TRBV19	TRBJ1-3	-	-	CASSGRDASGSTIYF	TGTGCCAGTAGTGGAAGGGACGCTTCTGGAAGCACCATATATTTT
TRBV5-1	TRBJ1-5	-	-	CASSLAGQDQPQHF	TGTGCCAGCAGCTTGGCCGGTCAGGATCAGCCCCAGCATTTT
TRBV15	TRBJ1-5	TRBD1	many	CATSRDRPGGGQPQHF	TGTGCCACCAGCAGAGACCGTCCAGGGGGCGGTCAGCCCCAGCATTTT
TRBV20-1	TRBJ1-1	-	-	CSARDWAPDKKNTEAFF	TGCAGTGCTAGAGATTGGGCACCCGACAAAAAGAACACTGAAGCTTTCTTT
TRBV7-9	TRBJ1-2	TRBD1	few	CASSSDRGPGGYTF	TGTGCCAGCAGCAGTGACAGGGGGCCGGGAGGCTACACCTTC
TRBV7-6	TRBJ2-7	-	-	CASSLQGEYGYEQYF	TGTGCCAGCAGCTTACAGGGCGAGTATGGCTACGAGCAGTACTTC
TRBV2	TRBJ1-4	-	-	CASSEVRVATNEKLFF	TGTGCCAGCAGTGAGGTCCGGGTTGCAACTAATGAAAAACTGTTTTTT
TRBV20-1	TRBJ2-7	-	-	CSAEGSGYEQYF	TGCAGTGCCGAGGGGAGCGGCTACGAGCAGTACTTC
TRBV7-9	TRBJ2-5	-	-	CASSLGHQYF	TGTGCCAGCAGCTTGGGGCATCAGTACTTC
TRBV6-6	TRBJ1-2	TRBD1	many	CASSYSRQGANGYTF	TGTGCCAGCAGTTACTCGAGGCAGGGGGCGAATGGCTACACCTTC
TRBV2	TRBJ1-3	-	-	CASSERRGNTIYF	TGTGCCAGCAGTGAGAGGAGGGGAAACACCATATATTTT
TRBV2	TRBJ2-7	-	-	CASSRARTDPYEQYF	TGTGCCAGCTCACGCGCTCGGACGGATCCCTACGAGCAGTACTTC
TRBV7-3	TRBJ2-7	TRBD2	-	CASSLMGLAGLYEQYF	TGTGCCAGCAGCTTAATGGGACTAGCGGGACTCTACGAGCAGTACTTC
TRBV2	TRBJ1-4	-	-	CASSVGGREDEKLFF	TGTGCCAGCAGTGTCGGGGGCAGAGAAGATGAAAAACTGTTTTTT
TRBV6-6	TRBJ1-1	-	once	CASSYSLNTGAFF	TGTGCCAGCAGTTACTCCTTGAACACTGGAGCTTTCTTT
TRBV7-9	TRBJ1-6	TRBD1	many	CASSLVTGNSPLHF	TGTGCCAGCAGCTTAGTGACAGGGAATTCACCCCTCCACTTT
TRBV20-1	TRBJ2-7	-	-	CSAKTANNEQYF	TGCAGTGCTAAGACAGCAAACAACGAGCAGTACTTC
TRBV25-1	TRBJ1-5	TRBD1	-	CASSPGGRGYNQPQHF	TGTGCCAGCAGTCCCGGAGGCAGGGGGTACAATCAGCCCCAGCATTTT
TRBV7-2	TRBJ1-6	TRBD1	-	CASRGGTAQNSPLHF	TGTGCCAGCCGAGGGGGGACAGCGCAAAATTCACCCCTCCACTTT
TRBV20-1	TRBJ1-4	TRBD1	few	CSARDRDSAEKLFF	TGCAGTGCTAGAGACCGGGACAGTGCTGAAAAACTGTTTTTT